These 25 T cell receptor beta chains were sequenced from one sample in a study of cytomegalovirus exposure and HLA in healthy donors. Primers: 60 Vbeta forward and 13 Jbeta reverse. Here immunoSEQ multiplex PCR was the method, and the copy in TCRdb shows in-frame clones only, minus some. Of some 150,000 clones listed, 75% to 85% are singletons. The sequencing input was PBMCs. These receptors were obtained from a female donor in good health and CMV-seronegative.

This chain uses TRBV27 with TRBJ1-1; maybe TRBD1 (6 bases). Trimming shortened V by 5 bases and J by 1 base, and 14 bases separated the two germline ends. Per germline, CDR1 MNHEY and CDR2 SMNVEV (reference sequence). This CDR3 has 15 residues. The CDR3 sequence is CASSTYRDGNTEAFF. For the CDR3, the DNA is TGTGCCAGCAGTACCTACAGGGATGGGAACACTGAAGCTTTCTTT.

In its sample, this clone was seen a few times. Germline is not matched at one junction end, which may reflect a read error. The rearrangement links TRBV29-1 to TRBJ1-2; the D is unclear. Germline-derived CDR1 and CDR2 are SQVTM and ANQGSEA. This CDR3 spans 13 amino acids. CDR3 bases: TGCAGCGTTGCTAAACCAGTGGAGAGGCGGCCCATCTTC. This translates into CSVAKPVERRPIF. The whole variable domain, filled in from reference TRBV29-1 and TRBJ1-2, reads SAVISQKPSRDICQRGTSLTIQCQVDSQVTMMFWYRQQPGQSLTLIATANQGSEATYESGFVIDKFPISRPNLTFSTLTVSNMSPEDSSIYLCSVAKPVERRPIFGSGTRLTVV.

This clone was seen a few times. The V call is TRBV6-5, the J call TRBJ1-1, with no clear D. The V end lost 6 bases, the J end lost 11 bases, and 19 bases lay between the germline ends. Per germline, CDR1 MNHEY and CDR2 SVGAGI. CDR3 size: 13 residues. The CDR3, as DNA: TGTGCCAGCAGGTCGGCGGGCACGCCGCTTGCTTTCTTT. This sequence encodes CASRSAGTPLAFF.

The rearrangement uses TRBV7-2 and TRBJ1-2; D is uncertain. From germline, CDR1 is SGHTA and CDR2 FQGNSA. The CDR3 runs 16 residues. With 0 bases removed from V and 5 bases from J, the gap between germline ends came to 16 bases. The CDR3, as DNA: TGTGCCAGCAGCTTAGCTCCGACCAGGAAGCCGTATGGCTACACCTTC. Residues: CASSLAPTRKPYGYTF.

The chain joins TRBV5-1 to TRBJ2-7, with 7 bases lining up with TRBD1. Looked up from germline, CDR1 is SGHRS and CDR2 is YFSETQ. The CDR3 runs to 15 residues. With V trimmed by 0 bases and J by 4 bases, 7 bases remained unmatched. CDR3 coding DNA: TGCGCCAGCAGCTTGGCACAGACAGGGCGTTACGAGCAGTACTTC. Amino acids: CASSLAQTGRYEQYF.

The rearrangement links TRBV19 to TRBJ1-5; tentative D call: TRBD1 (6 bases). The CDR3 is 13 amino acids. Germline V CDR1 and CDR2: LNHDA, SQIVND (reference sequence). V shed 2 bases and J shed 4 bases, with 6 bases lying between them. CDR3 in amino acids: CASSIRGNQPQHF. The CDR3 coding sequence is TGTGCCAGTAGTATAAGGGGGAATCAGCCCCAGCATTTT.

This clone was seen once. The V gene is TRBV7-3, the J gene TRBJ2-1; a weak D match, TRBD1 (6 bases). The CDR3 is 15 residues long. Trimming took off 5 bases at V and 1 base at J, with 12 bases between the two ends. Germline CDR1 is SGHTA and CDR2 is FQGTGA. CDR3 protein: CASSTQQGSYNEQFF. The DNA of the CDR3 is TGTGCCAGCAGCACACAGCAGGGGTCCTACAATGAGCAGTTCTTC. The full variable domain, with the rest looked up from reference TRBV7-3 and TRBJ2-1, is GAGVSQTPSNKVTEKGKYVELRCDPISGHTALYWYRQSLGQGPEFLIYFQGTGAADDSGLPNDRFFAVRPEGSVSTLKIQRTERGDSAVYLCASSTQQGSYNEQFFGPGTRLTVL.

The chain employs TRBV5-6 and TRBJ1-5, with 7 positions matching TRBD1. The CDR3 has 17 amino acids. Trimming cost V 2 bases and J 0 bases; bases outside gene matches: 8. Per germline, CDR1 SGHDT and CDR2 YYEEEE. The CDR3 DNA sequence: TGTGCCAGCAGCTTATCAAATACAGGGGCTAGCAATCAGCCCCAGCATTTT. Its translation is CASSLSNTGASNQPQHF.

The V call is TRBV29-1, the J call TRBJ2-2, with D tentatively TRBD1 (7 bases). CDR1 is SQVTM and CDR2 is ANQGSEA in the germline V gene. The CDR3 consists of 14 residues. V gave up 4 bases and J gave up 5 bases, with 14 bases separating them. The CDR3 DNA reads TGCAGCGTTGGCGGGACAGTGGTTACCGGGGAGCTGTTTTTT. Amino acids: CSVGGTVVTGELFF.

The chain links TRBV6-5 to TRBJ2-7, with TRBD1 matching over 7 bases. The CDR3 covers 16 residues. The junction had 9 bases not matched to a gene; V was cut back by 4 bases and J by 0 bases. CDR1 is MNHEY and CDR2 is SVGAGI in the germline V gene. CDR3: CASSWDRTGGSYEQYF. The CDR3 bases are TGTGCCAGCAGTTGGGATAGGACAGGCGGCTCCTACGAGCAGTACTTC.

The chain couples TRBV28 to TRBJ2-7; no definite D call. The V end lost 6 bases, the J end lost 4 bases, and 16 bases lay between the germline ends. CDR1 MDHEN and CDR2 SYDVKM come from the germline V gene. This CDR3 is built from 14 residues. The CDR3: CASSPLTSGYEQYF. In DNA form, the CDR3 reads TGTGCCAGCAGCCCTCTTACATCGGGTTACGAGCAGTACTTC.

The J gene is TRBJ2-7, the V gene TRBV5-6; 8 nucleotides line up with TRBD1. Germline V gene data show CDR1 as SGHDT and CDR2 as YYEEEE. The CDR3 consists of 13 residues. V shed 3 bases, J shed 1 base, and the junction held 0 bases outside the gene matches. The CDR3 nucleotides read TGTGCCAGCAGCTGGACAGGGTCCTACGAGCAGTACTTC. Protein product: CASSWTGSYEQYF.

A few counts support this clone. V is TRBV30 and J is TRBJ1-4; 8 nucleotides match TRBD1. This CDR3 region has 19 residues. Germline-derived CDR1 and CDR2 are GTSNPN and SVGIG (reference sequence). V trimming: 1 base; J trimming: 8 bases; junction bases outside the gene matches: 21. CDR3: CAWSAHPGRTGGWGEKLFF. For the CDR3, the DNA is TGTGCCTGGAGTGCCCATCCCGGCCGAACAGGGGGTTGGGGGGAAAAACTGTTTTTT.

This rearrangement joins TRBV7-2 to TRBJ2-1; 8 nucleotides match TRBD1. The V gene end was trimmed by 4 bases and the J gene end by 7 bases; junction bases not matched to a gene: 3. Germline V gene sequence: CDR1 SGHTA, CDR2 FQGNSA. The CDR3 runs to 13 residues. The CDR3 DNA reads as TGTGCCAGCAGCTCGGACAGGGTAAATGAGCAGTTCTTC. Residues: CASSSDRVNEQFF.

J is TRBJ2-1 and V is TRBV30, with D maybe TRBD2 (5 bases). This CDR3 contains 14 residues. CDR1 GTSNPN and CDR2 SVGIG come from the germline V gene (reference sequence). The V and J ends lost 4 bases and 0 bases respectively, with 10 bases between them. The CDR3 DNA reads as TGTGCCTGGACGACGGGATACTCCTACAATGAGCAGTTCTTC. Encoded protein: CAWTTGYSYNEQFF. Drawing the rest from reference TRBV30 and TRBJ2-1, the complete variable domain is SQTIHQWPATLVQPVGSPLSLECTVEGTSNPNLYWYRQAAGRGLQLLFYSVGIGQISSEVPQNLSASRPQDRQFILSSKKLLLSDSGFYLCAWTTGYSYNEQFFGPGTRLTVL.

The CDR3 protein is CASRMTGPPGEQYF. The CDR3 DNA follows: TGTGCCAGCCGGATGACGGGTCCCCCTGGCGAGCAGTACTTC. The chain carries TRBV7-2 and TRBJ2-7; D uncertain. From germline, CDR1 is SGHTA and CDR2 FQGNSA. The ends were cut back, 8 bases at V and 6 bases at J, with 20 bases in the middle. CDR3 length: 14 residues. The full variable domain, with the rest looked up from reference TRBV7-2 and TRBJ2-7, is GAGVSQSPSNKVTEKGKDVELRCDPISGHTALYWYRQSLGQGLEFLIYFQGNSAPDKSGLPSDRFSAERTGGSVSTLTIQRTQQEDSAVYLCASRMTGPPGEQYFGPGTRLTVT.

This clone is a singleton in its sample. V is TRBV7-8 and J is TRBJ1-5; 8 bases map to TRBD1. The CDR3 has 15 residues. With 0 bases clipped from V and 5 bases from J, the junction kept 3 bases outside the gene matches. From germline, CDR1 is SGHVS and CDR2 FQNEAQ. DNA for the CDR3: TGTGCCAGCAGCTTAGCACAGGGGGTTGATCAGCCCCAGCATTTT. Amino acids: CASSLAQGVDQPQHF.

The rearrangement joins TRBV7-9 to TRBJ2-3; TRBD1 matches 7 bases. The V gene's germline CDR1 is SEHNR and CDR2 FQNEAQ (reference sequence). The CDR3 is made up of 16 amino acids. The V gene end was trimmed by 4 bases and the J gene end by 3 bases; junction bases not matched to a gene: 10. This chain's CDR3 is CASSSIRQGLTDTQYF. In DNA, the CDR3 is TGTGCCAGCAGCTCGATCAGACAGGGTCTTACAGATACGCAGTATTTT.

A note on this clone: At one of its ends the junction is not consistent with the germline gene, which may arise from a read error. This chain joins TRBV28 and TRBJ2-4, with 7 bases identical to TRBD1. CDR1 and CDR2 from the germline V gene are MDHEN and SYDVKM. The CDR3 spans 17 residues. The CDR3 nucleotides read TGTGCCAGCAGTGGAACAGGGGAAGGTCTAGCCAAAAACAGTCAGTACTTC. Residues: CASSGTGEGLAKNSQYF. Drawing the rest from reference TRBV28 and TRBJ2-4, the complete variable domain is DVKVTQSSRYLVKRTGEKVFLECVQDMDHENMFWYRQDPGLGLRLIYFSYDVKMKEKGDIPEGYSVSREKKERFSLILESASTNQTSMYLCASSGTGEGLAKNSQYFGAGTRLSVL.

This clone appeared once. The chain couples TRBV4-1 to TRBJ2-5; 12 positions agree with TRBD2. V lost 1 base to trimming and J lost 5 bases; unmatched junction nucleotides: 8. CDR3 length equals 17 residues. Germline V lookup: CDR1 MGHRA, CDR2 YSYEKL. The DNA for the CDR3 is TGCGCCAGCAGCCAAGCAGCTAGCGGGGGGGCCGCGGAGACCCAGTACTTC. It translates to CASSQAASGGAAETQYF.

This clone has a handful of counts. CDR3 protein: CASSPDGQVNTGELFF. The CDR3 nucleotides read TGTGCCAGCAGCCCGGACGGACAGGTGAACACCGGGGAGCTGTTTTTT. J is TRBJ2-2 and V is TRBV7-2; 7 bases fit TRBD1. The germline gives CDR1 SGHTA, CDR2 FQGNSA. After removal of 5 bases from V and 1 base from J, the junction contained 7 bases not matched to a gene. This CDR3 contains 16 residues.

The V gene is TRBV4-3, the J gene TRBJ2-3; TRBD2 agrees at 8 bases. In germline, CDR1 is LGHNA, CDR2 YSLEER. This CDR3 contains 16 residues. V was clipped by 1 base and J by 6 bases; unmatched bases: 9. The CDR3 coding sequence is TGCGCCAGCAGCCAAGGACATAGCGGGGAGGGGGATACGCAGTATTTT. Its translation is CASSQGHSGEGDTQYF.

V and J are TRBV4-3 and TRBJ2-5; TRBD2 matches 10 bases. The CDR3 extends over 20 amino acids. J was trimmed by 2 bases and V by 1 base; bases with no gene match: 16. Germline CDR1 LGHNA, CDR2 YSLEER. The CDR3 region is CASSQVTSVLSGGRQETQYF. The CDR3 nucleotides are TGCGCCAGCAGCCAAGTCACAAGCGTCCTTAGCGGGGGGCGGCAAGAGACCCAGTACTTC.

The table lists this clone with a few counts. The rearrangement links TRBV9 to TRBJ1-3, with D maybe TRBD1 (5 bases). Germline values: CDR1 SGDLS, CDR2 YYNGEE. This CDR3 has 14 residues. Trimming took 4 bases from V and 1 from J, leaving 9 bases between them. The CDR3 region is CASSTRTSGNTIYF. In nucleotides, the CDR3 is TGTGCCAGCAGCACCCGGACATCTGGAAACACCATATATTTT.

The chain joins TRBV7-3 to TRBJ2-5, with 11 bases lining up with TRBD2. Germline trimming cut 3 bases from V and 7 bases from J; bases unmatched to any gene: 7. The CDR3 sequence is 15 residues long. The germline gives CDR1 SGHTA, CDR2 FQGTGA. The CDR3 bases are TGTGCCAGCAGCTTCCTAGCGGGGGGCACCCGGACCCAGTACTTC. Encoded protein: CASSFLAGGTRTQYF.